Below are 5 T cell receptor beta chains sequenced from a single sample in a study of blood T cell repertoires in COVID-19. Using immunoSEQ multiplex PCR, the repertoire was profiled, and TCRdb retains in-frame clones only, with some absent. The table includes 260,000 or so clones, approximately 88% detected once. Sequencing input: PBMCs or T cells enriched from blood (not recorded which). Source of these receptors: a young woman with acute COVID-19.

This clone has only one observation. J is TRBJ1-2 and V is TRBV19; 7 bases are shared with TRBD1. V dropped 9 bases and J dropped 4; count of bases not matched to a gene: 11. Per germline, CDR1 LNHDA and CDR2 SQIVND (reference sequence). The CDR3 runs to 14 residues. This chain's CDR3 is CASRQGLFPYGYTF. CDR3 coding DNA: TGTGCCAGCCGACAGGGCCTTTTCCCCTATGGCTACACCTTC.

CDR3 sequence (DNA): TGTGCCAGCAGTGATTTAGTACCCCCCCGGGAGCTGTTTTTT. Residues: CASSDLVPPRELFF. The chain carries TRBV6-1 and TRBJ2-2, with unresolved D. The V gene lost 3 bases and the J gene lost 9 bases, with 14 bases spanning the gap. The CDR3 has 14 residues. Germline V CDR1 and CDR2: MNHNS, SASEGT.

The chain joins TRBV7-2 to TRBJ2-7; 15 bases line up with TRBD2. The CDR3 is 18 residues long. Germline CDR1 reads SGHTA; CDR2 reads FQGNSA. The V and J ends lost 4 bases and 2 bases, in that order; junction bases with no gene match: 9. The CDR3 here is CASSSAGLAGGLTYEQYF. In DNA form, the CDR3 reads TGTGCCAGCAGCTCCGCGGGACTAGCGGGGGGTCTTACCTACGAGCAGTACTTC.

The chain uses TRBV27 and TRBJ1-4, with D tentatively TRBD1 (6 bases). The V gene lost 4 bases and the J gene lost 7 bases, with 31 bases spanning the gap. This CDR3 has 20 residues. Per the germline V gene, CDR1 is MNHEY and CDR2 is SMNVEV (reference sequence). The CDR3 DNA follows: TGTGCCAGCAGTTCCTCCTCACCAGGCTGGCCCCAGGGGCTGGGTGAAAAACTGTTTTTT. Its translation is CASSSSSPGWPQGLGEKLFF.

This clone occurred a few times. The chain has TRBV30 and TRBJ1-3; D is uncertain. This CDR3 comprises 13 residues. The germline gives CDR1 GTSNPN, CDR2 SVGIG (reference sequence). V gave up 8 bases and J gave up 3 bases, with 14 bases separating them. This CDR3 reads CAGNEGYGNTIYF. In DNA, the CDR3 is TGTGCCGGAAACGAGGGTTATGGAAACACCATATATTTT.